The clone carrying this TCR beta chain has a handful of counts. The sample belongs to a study of CD8+ T cells in alopecia areata. Treatment given: oral pan-JAK inhibitor, 5-10 mg twice daily. The sequencing template was cDNA reverse transcribed from extracted RNA. Profiled with immunoSEQ multiplex PCR; TCRdb holds only in-frame clones, not every one. The table shows about 97,000 clones, with 55% to 75% occurring only once. This CDR3 is built from 14 residues. CDR1 is PRHDT and CDR2 is FYEKMQ in the germline V gene (reference sequence). V lost 0 bases to trimming and J lost 7 bases, with 10 bases between them.

The sequence was collected from a human donor with alopecia areata. The chain employs TRBV13 and TRBJ1-5, with D perhaps TRBD1 (6 bases). Sequencing was performed on CD8+ T cells sorted from blood, taken between weeks 55 and 65, from a patient treated with tofacitinib. The CDR3: CASSLGGGRQPQHF. The DNA of the CDR3 is TGTGCCAGCAGCTTAGGCGGGGGCAGACAGCCCCAGCATTTT.